The table lists the clone carrying this TCR beta chain with a few counts. Its matching antigen is unknown. The data were obtained in a study of identical twins. Notes on the study in general: In drawing conclusions, the study used cross-sectional statistical analysis and did not follow the same donors. Invariant MAIT and iNKT cells could partly confound zero-insertion analyses. Abundant cord blood beta clonotypes carried fewer insertions; memory repertoires showed none.

One entry per CDR3 protein, called by TCRdb with MiXCR from the 5' RACE reads. This sample has fewer than 500,000 distinct CDR3 sequences, with roughly an eighth found just once. Healthy Caucasians alone served as donors. Germline CDR1 KGHSH, CDR2 LQKENI. Trimming took off 4 bases at V and 5 bases at J, with 9 bases between the two ends. CDR3 length: 13 residues. These sequences were also reported in another study, on yellow fever vaccine responses in identical twins.

Sequenced: CD4+ T cells sorted from blood. The TCR originated in a woman aged 18-29 years in good health. This chain links TRBV18 with TRBJ2-1; D unresolved. The CDR3 DNA reads as TGTGCCAGCTCACTTAACCAGGACAATGAGCAGTTCTTC. It codes for CASSLNQDNEQFF.